The 32 T cell receptor beta chains below come from one sample, sequenced in a study of T cells in tumors after PD-1 blockade. The table came from immunoSEQ multiplex PCR; TCRdb's copy has only in-frame clones and leaves some out. The top ten clones hold around 12% of a sample with about 25,000 clones, 65% to 85% of them seen once. This specimen was PBMCs, taken after anti-PD-1 treatment. The receptors were sampled from a human donor with basal cell carcinoma.

The rearrangement joins TRBV19 to TRBJ1-1; tentative D call: TRBD1 (6 bases). CDR1 is LNHDA and CDR2 is SQIVND in the germline V gene (reference sequence). Deletions cut 6 bases from V and 3 bases from J, with 14 bases between. The CDR3 consists of 14 residues. In DNA, the CDR3 is TGTGCCAGTAGCATCCGTACAGGGTACACTGAAGCTTTCTTT. The encoded protein is CASSIRTGYTEAFF.

The chain employs TRBV30 and TRBJ1-2; 8 bases are shared with TRBD1. J was trimmed by 8 bases and V by 5 bases; bases with no gene match: 13. This CDR3 is 14 amino acids long. Germline lookup yields CDR1 GTSNPN and CDR2 SVGIG (reference sequence). This CDR3 is CAWHTGGIYKGYTF. In DNA form, the CDR3 reads TGTGCCTGGCATACAGGGGGGATATATAAAGGCTACACCTTC.

The chain carries TRBV9 and TRBJ2-3; 9 nucleotides match TRBD2. Germline loops: CDR1 SGDLS, CDR2 YYNGEE. The CDR3 totals 17 residues. V was clipped by 0 bases and J by 1 base; unmatched bases: 6. The CDR3 nucleotides are TGTGCCAGCAGCGTAGGGGGTAGCGGGGGCCGCACAGATACGCAGTATTTT. Translation: CASSVGGSGGRTDTQYF.

This clone was recorded once. The chain is built from TRBV9 and TRBJ1-3; 9 nucleotides line up with TRBD1. J lost 0 bases, V lost 3 bases, and 4 bases had no gene match. Germline lookup yields CDR1 SGDLS and CDR2 YYNGEE. CDR3 size: 16 residues. The CDR3: CASSARDRDSGNTIYF. For the CDR3, the DNA is TGTGCCAGCAGCGCCCGGGACAGGGACTCTGGAAACACCATATATTTT.

This chain links TRBV5-1 with TRBJ2-5; D possibly matches TRBD1 or TRBD2 (5 bases each). The CDR3 is 14 residues long. Germline CDR1 SGHRS, CDR2 YFSETQ. V gave up 3 bases and J gave up 7 bases, with 16 bases separating them. The CDR3 sequence is CASSSRDGFGTQYF. CDR3 nucleotides: TGCGCCAGCAGCTCCCGGGACGGCTTTGGGACCCAGTACTTC.

The CDR3 nucleotides are TGCGCCAGCAGCCTCCCCGACGTCGGTGAAAAACTGTTTTTT. This gives the protein CASSLPDVGEKLFF. The gene calls are TRBV5-1 and TRBJ1-4; D is uncertain. The CDR3 runs to 14 residues. The V end lost 4 bases, the J end lost 7 bases, and 14 bases lay between the germline ends. Germline V gives CDR1 SGHRS, CDR2 YFSETQ.

This chain links TRBV7-9 with TRBJ1-3; a possible D gene is TRBD1 (5 bases). The germline CDR1 and CDR2 sequences are SEHNR and FQNEAQ (reference sequence). Between the trimmed V and J ends, which lost 5 bases and 1 base, there was a span of 12 bases. This CDR3 has 15 residues. The chain's CDR3 is CASSAGSLSGNTIYF. For the CDR3, the DNA is TGTGCCAGCAGCGCAGGGAGCTTGTCTGGAAACACCATATATTTT.

V and J are TRBV5-1 and TRBJ1-4; 7 nucleotides agree with TRBD1. The CDR3 totals 17 residues. The V gene end was trimmed by 4 bases and the J gene end by 2 bases; junction bases not matched to a gene: 11. Germline V gene data show CDR1 as SGHRS and CDR2 as YFSETQ. The CDR3 DNA follows: TGCGCCAGCAGCCTAAGACAGGGATTGGCGACTAATGAAAAACTGTTTTTT. Translated: CASSLRQGLATNEKLFF.

This clone occurred a few times. DNA of the CDR3: TGCGCCAGCAGCTTGGTGTCGGGGGGCCACACCGGGGAGCTGTTTTTT. Translation gives CASSLVSGGHTGELFF. The rearrangement uses TRBV5-1 and TRBJ2-2, with D tentatively TRBD2 (7 bases). This CDR3 comprises 16 residues. Germline-derived CDR1 and CDR2 are SGHRS and YFSETQ. Trimming took off 0 bases at V and 3 bases at J, with 12 bases between the two ends.

This clone showed up just once. The chain has TRBV4-1 and TRBJ2-5; 8 bases agree with TRBD1. With V trimmed by 1 base and J by 1 base, 8 bases remained unmatched. The CDR3 is 17 amino acids. The V gene's germline CDR1 is MGHRA and CDR2 YSYEKL. Here the CDR3 reads CASSQAPQGALQETQYF. The CDR3 nucleotides are TGCGCCAGCAGCCAAGCCCCCCAGGGGGCCCTCCAAGAGACCCAGTACTTC.

The V call is TRBV14, the J call TRBJ2-3; TRBD2 aligns across 7 bases. Germline CDR1 reads SGHDN; CDR2 reads FVKESK. V dropped 0 bases and J dropped 5; count of bases not matched to a gene: 14. This CDR3 has 18 residues. CDR3 DNA: TGTGCCAGCAGCCAAGATCTACCGGGACTATTATCATTAGATACGCAGTATTTT. Its protein is CASSQDLPGLLSLDTQYF.

This sequence joins TRBV27 and TRBJ2-1; the D gene is possibly TRBD1 (5 bases). The CDR3 runs 13 residues. V was cut by 5 bases and J by 7 bases, with 12 bases left in between. Germline CDR1 MNHEY, CDR2 SMNVEV (reference sequence). The CDR3 DNA reads TGTGCCAGCAGTACCAAGGGGCGGAATGAGCAGTTCTTC. Residues: CASSTKGRNEQFF.

The chain combines TRBV29-1 with TRBJ2-2, with 9 bases matching TRBD1. V trimming: 6 bases; J trimming: 0 bases; junction bases outside the gene matches: 8. Germline CDR1 and CDR2: SQVTM and ANQGSEA. There are 16 residues in the CDR3. The CDR3 protein is CSVQPGTGTNTGELFF. The CDR3 DNA is TGCAGCGTGCAACCCGGGACAGGGACGAACACCGGGGAGCTGTTTTTT.

The V and J genes are TRBV6-5 and TRBJ1-1; D uncertain. The CDR3 extends over 13 amino acids. The V and J ends lost 6 bases and 1 base respectively, with 9 bases between them. From germline, CDR1 is MNHEY and CDR2 SVGAGI. The CDR3 protein is CASSRAGNTEAFF. In DNA, the CDR3 is TGTGCCAGCAGCCGGGCGGGGAACACTGAAGCTTTCTTT.

The chain employs TRBV3-1 (or the pseudogene TRBV3-2) and TRBJ1-2, with 9 nucleotides matching TRBD1. From germline, CDR1 is LGHDT and CDR2 YNNKEL (reference sequence). The CDR3 is made up of 16 amino acids. V was clipped by 1 base and J by 4 bases; unmatched bases: 7. DNA for the CDR3: TGTGCCAGCAGCCAAGCAAGTCCGACAGGGGGCTATGGCTACACCTTC. Protein sequence: CASSQASPTGGYGYTF.

This chain connects TRBV18 to TRBJ1-6; D gene ambiguous. CDR1 and CDR2 from the germline V gene are KGHSH and LQKENI. V lost 0 bases, J lost 0 bases, and 9 bases lay in between. This CDR3 is built from 17 residues. The CDR3, as DNA: TGTGCCAGCTCACCACCCTTAGGGAGCTCCTATAATTCACCCCTCCACTTT. Amino acids: CASSPPLGSSYNSPLHF.

The chain links TRBV14 to TRBJ2-7, with unresolved D. This CDR3 contains 13 residues. CDR1 is SGHDN and CDR2 is FVKESK in the germline V gene. V lost 4 bases and J 6 bases, leaving 13 bases between the germline ends. CDR3 residues: CASSLFPGREQYF. The CDR3, as DNA: TGTGCCAGCAGCCTATTCCCCGGCCGCGAGCAGTACTTC.

The genes are TRBV27 and TRBJ2-1, with a tentative D call TRBD2 (5 bases). Trimming cost V 2 bases and J 7 bases, with 12 bases left between them. This CDR3 region has 14 residues. Germline lookup yields CDR1 MNHEY and CDR2 SMNVEV (reference sequence). The CDR3 is CASSLAAGSNEQFF. CDR3 coding DNA: TGTGCCAGCAGTTTAGCGGCTGGGAGTAATGAGCAGTTCTTC.

This clone is labeled medium-sized. V gene TRBV27 combines with J gene TRBJ2-1, with D unclear. V lost 4 bases, J lost 4 bases, and 17 bases lay in between. From germline, CDR1 is MNHEY and CDR2 SMNVEV (reference sequence). This CDR3 is built from 16 residues. CDR3: CASSSTITDIYNEQFF. As DNA, the CDR3 is TGTGCCAGCAGTTCAACTATTACAGATATTTACAATGAGCAGTTCTTC.

The rearrangement joins TRBV5-4 to TRBJ2-3; the match to TRBD1 covers 8 bases. Germline CDR1 SGHNT, CDR2 YYREEE (reference sequence). CDR3 length: 15 amino acids. With 4 bases clipped from V and 2 bases from J, the junction kept 6 bases outside the gene matches. The DNA for the CDR3 is TGTGCCAGCAGCCCGGGACAGGCAAACACAGATACGCAGTATTTT. It translates to CASSPGQANTDTQYF.

This clone appeared a few times. The CDR3: CASCRDRDEKLFF. The CDR3 nucleotides read TGTGCCAGCTGTAGGGACAGGGATGAAAAACTGTTTTTT. V and J are TRBV6-5 and TRBJ1-4; 9 bases map to TRBD1. V was pared by 8 bases and J by 6 bases, with 4 bases of the junction left unmatched. This CDR3 comprises 13 residues. Germline V gene lookup returns CDR1 MNHEY and CDR2 SVGAGI.

The chain is built from TRBV6-5 and TRBJ1-5; D ambiguous. This CDR3 is 14 amino acids long. The germline gives CDR1 MNHEY, CDR2 SVGAGI. V gave up 4 bases and J gave up 5 bases, with 12 bases separating them. CDR3 loop: CASSSAADHQPQHF. DNA of the CDR3: TGTGCCAGCAGTTCCGCCGCGGACCATCAGCCCCAGCATTTT.

The chain has TRBV6-1 and TRBJ2-4; 9 nucleotides line up with TRBD1. This CDR3 is 16 amino acids long. The V gene end was trimmed by 1 base and the J gene end by 1 base; junction bases not matched to a gene: 2. CDR1 MNHNS and CDR2 SASEGT come from the germline V gene. CDR3 sequence: CASSEDGTGAKNIQYF. The CDR3 nucleotides are TGTGCCAGCAGTGAAGATGGGACAGGGGCCAAAAACATTCAGTACTTC.

The chain couples TRBV19 to TRBJ2-3; D is ambiguous. V was cut by 3 bases and J by 4 bases, with 14 bases left in between. The CDR3 runs 15 residues. Germline CDR1 is LNHDA and CDR2 is SQIVND (reference sequence). The CDR3 bases are TGTGCCAGTAGTATTGGAGTGGACGAGGCAGATACGCAGTATTTT. This translates into CASSIGVDEADTQYF.

The chain links TRBV5-5 to TRBJ1-1; 9 nucleotides line up with TRBD1. Germline values: CDR1 SGHKS, CDR2 YYEKEE (reference sequence). This CDR3 region has 18 residues. V was clipped by 3 bases and J by 4 bases; unmatched bases: 16. This chain's CDR3 is CASSSLNRDRVVATEAFF. CDR3 sequence (DNA): TGTGCCAGCAGCTCCTTAAACCGGGACAGGGTGGTTGCCACTGAAGCTTTCTTT.

This chain links TRBV18 with TRBJ2-1, with TRBD1 identical over 11 bases. The J segment lost 6 bases and the V segment lost 2 bases, leaving 6 bases of the junction unmatched. Germline V CDR1 and CDR2: KGHSH, LQKENI. The CDR3 totals 16 residues. CDR3 coding DNA: TGTGCCAGCTCACCAAGGGAGGGGACAGGGGGCAATGAGCAGTTCTTC. It specifies CASSPREGTGGNEQFF. Drawing the rest from reference TRBV18 and TRBJ2-1, the complete variable domain is NAGVMQNPRHLVRRRGQEARLRCSPMKGHSHVYWYRQLPEEGLKFMVYLQKENIIDESGMPKERFSAEFPKEGPSILRIQQVVRGDSAAYFCASSPREGTGGNEQFFGPGTRLTVL.

In its sample, this clone was seen once. The chain combines TRBV27 with TRBJ2-6, with a weak D call TRBD2 (5 bases). V was clipped by 3 bases and J by 1 base, with 22 bases between them. CDR1 is MNHEY, CDR2 SMNVEV, per germline (reference sequence). The CDR3 runs 20 residues. The CDR3 region is CASSFAGLRGGTSGANVLTF. The CDR3 nucleotides are TGTGCCAGCAGTTTCGCGGGCCTTCGAGGAGGCACATCTGGGGCCAACGTCCTGACTTTC.

The chain employs TRBV6-5 and TRBJ2-7; 8 bases align to TRBD2. Germline V lookup: CDR1 MNHEY, CDR2 SVGAGI. CDR3 length equals 14 residues. The junction had 8 bases not matched to a gene; V was cut back by 6 bases and J by 4 bases. Here the CDR3 DNA reads TGTGCCAGCAGCCCCTCCGGGGGGGGTTACGAGCAGTACTTC. Its translation is CASSPSGGGYEQYF.

The chain has TRBV12-5 and TRBJ2-1; the match to TRBD1 covers 8 bases. V was pared by 0 bases and J by 9 bases, with 4 bases of the junction left unmatched. CDR3 length equals 14 residues. Germline V CDR1 and CDR2: LGHNT, FRNRAP. This chain's CDR3 is CASGLVGQGVEQFF. CDR3 nucleotide sequence: TGTGCTAGTGGTTTGGTCGGACAGGGTGTTGAGCAGTTCTTC.

The CDR3 sequence: CASSHGSSYNEQFF. CDR3 sequence (DNA): TGTGCCAGCAGCCACGGGAGCTCCTACAATGAGCAGTTCTTC. The chain carries TRBV3-1 (or the pseudogene TRBV3-2) and TRBJ2-1; D possibly corresponds to TRBD2 (6 bases). V gave up 3 bases and J gave up 0 bases, with 6 bases separating them. The germline gives CDR1 LGHDT, CDR2 YNNKEL (reference sequence). The CDR3 is 14 amino acids.

The chain recombines TRBV9 with TRBJ2-3; TRBD1 aligns across 7 bases. With V trimmed by 1 base and J by 6 bases, 5 bases remained unmatched. CDR3 size: 14 residues. Germline assignment: CDR1 SGDLS and CDR2 YYNGEE. The CDR3 DNA reads as TGTGCCAGCAGCGTATACAGGGGTGGGGATACGCAGTATTTT. The encoded protein is CASSVYRGGDTQYF.

CDR3 in amino acids: CASSLSQGANYGYTF. The CDR3, as DNA: TGTGCCAGCAGTTTATCGCAGGGGGCAAACTATGGCTACACCTTC. The chain joins TRBV27 to TRBJ1-2; 8 bases line up with TRBD1. V was clipped by 0 bases and J by 2 bases; unmatched bases: 2. Germline V gene data show CDR1 as MNHEY and CDR2 as SMNVEV (reference sequence). This CDR3 comprises 15 residues.